This T cell receptor (beta chain) is drawn from a study of T cell responses to AZD1222 COVID-19 vaccine. Study details: Researchers grouped second doses given at about 4 or about 12 weeks into one pool.

Germline V gene lookup returns CDR1 MGHDK and CDR2 SYGVNS. V dropped 2 bases and J dropped 0 bases, with 10 bases sitting between them. The CDR3 has 15 residues. Assay: immunoSEQ multiplex PCR; the TCRdb copy retains only in-frame clones and omits some. Here the sample spans 150,000 to 200,000 clones, 90% being singletons. The sequence derives from an adult in good health. The material sequenced was peripheral blood, taken on day 0 of AZD1222 vaccination. The rearrangement joins TRBV25-1 to TRBJ1-1; tentatively, D is TRBD1 (5 bases). CDR3 amino acids: CASSEPGSMNTEAFF. The CDR3 DNA is TGTGCCAGCAGTGAACCAGGGTCCATGAACACTGAAGCTTTCTTT.